This T cell receptor (beta chain) was sequenced during a study of cytomegalovirus exposure and HLA in healthy donors. The CDR3 totals 15 residues. CDR1 and CDR2 (germline): SNHLY, FYNNEI. With 8 bases clipped from V and 6 bases from J, the junction kept 14 bases outside the gene matches. The protocol was immunoSEQ multiplex PCR, while the TCRdb copy is restricted to in-frame clones and leaves out a portion. In the table there are under 400,000 clones, approximately 85% of which are singletons. The rearrangement joins TRBV2 to TRBJ2-3; 7 nucleotides line up with TRBD2. This clonotype was obtained from a man in his thirties or forties in good health and CMV-seronegative. The sequenced sample was PBMCs. Here the CDR3 reads CASVEEGLKGDTQYF. The CDR3, as DNA: TGTGCCAGCGTGGAAGAGGGACTAAAAGGGGATACGCAGTATTTT.